Presented here are 30 T cell receptor beta chains from one specimen sequenced in a study of cytomegalovirus exposure and HLA in healthy donors. Primers for the PCR totalled 60 Vbeta and 13 Jbeta. Only in-frame clones appear in the TCRdb table, and some are missing; sequencing was by immunoSEQ multiplex PCR. The sample carries just under 250,000 clones, about 80% recorded once. Sequencing was carried out using PBMCs. Source of these receptors: a middle-aged woman in good health and CMV-seropositive.

The chain is built from TRBV15 and TRBJ1-3; D gene unclear. V was clipped by 0 bases and J by 0 bases, with 15 bases between them. This CDR3 is 18 amino acids long. CDR1 and CDR2 (germline): LNHNV, YYDKDF (reference sequence). CDR3 DNA sequence: TGTGCCACCAGCAGAGATTTCCGTGGGAGCCACTCTGGAAACACCATATATTTT. Translated, it gives CATSRDFRGSHSGNTIYF.

V usage is TRBV12-5 and J usage is TRBJ1-4; TRBD1 aligns across 9 bases. The CDR3 has 15 residues. V shed 3 bases, J shed 5 bases, and the junction held 4 bases outside the gene matches. Per germline, CDR1 LGHNT and CDR2 FRNRAP. The CDR3 DNA reads TGTGCTAGTGGTTTCGGTGGGACAGGGAATGAAAAACTGTTTTTT. Encoded protein: CASGFGGTGNEKLFF.

The chain has TRBV30 and TRBJ2-5; TRBD2 matches 9 bases. Germline lookup yields CDR1 GTSNPN and CDR2 SVGIG (reference sequence). Unmatched junction bases numbered 10, after V lost 0 bases and J lost 5 bases. The CDR3 covers 16 residues. The CDR3 DNA reads TGTGCCTGGAGTGTACGGGGGCGGGGGGGCCGGGAGACCCAGTACTTC. It codes for CAWSVRGRGGRETQYF.

The rearrangement links TRBV9 to TRBJ2-1; 11 bases are shared with TRBD2. The CDR3 is made up of 14 amino acids. CDR1 is SGDLS and CDR2 is YYNGEE in the germline V gene. V gave up 4 bases and J gave up 8 bases; unmatched junction bases: 5. This CDR3 reads CASSLAGGYDEQFF. CDR3 coding DNA: TGTGCCAGCAGCCTAGCGGGAGGATATGATGAGCAGTTCTTC.

The V call is TRBV19, the J call TRBJ2-5; D might be TRBD2 (6 bases). Germline V gene data show CDR1 as LNHDA and CDR2 as SQIVND (reference sequence). Trimming left V 5 bases short and J 6 bases short, with 13 bases between. This CDR3 has 13 residues. This chain's CDR3 is CASSVGTRKTQYF. The CDR3, as DNA: TGTGCCAGTAGTGTGGGGACTCGGAAGACCCAGTACTTC.

The CDR3 bases are TGTGCCAGCAGCTTGAAGCGGGGGGGAGCCTACAATGAGCAGTTCTTC. It encodes CASSLKRGGAYNEQFF. This chain joins TRBV7-9 and TRBJ2-1; 10 positions match TRBD2. This CDR3 spans 16 amino acids. Trimming removed 3 bases from V and 2 bases from J; junction bases left unmatched: 4. From germline, CDR1 is SEHNR and CDR2 FQNEAQ (reference sequence).

This CDR3 reads CASSFSGQGARGYTF. In DNA form, the CDR3 reads TGTGCCAGCAGTTTTTCTGGACAGGGGGCGAGGGGCTACACCTTC. This chain joins TRBV28 and TRBJ1-2; 11 bases map to TRBD1. V lost 3 bases to trimming and J lost 8 bases; unmatched junction nucleotides: 8. CDR1 is MDHEN, CDR2 SYDVKM, per germline. The length of the CDR3 is 15 residues.

The V call is TRBV4-1, the J call TRBJ1-1; D is undetermined. The germline V gene has CDR1 MGHRA and CDR2 YSYEKL. The V and J ends lost 4 bases and 0 bases respectively, with 6 bases between them. The CDR3 runs 13 residues. CDR3 region: CASSPQLNTEAFF. CDR3 bases: TGCGCCAGCAGCCCACAATTGAACACTGAAGCTTTCTTT.

For the CDR3, the DNA is TGTGCCAGCAGCTCCTATCAGAGGCTCGAGAACACTGAAGCTTTCTTT. It yields the protein CASSSYQRLENTEAFF. The chain recombines TRBV11-2 with TRBJ1-1; D gene unclear. The CDR3 loop spans 16 amino acids. The germline gives CDR1 SGHAT, CDR2 FQNNGV. The V and J ends lost 4 bases and 1 base respectively, with 16 bases between them.

This rearrangement joins TRBV9 to TRBJ2-1, with TRBD2 matching 12 bases. V was clipped by 1 base and J by 5 bases; unmatched bases: 4. Germline V gives CDR1 SGDLS, CDR2 YYNGEE. CDR3 size: 16 residues. CDR3 bases: TGTGCCAGCAGCGTAATAGGACTAGCGGGGAACAATGAGCAGTTCTTC. Amino acid sequence: CASSVIGLAGNNEQFF.

The chain employs TRBV27 and TRBJ1-6; D uncertain. The V and J ends lost 2 bases and 5 bases respectively, with 13 bases between them. Germline V CDR1 and CDR2: MNHEY, SMNVEV (reference sequence). The CDR3 runs to 16 residues. CDR3 amino acids: CASSLVLIRDNSPLHF. CDR3 nucleotides: TGTGCCAGCAGTTTAGTGTTAATTCGCGATAATTCACCCCTCCACTTT.

The V gene is TRBV5-1, the J gene TRBJ2-7, with TRBD2 identical over 8 bases. The trim removed 3 bases at V and 0 bases at J, leaving 5 bases unmatched. The CDR3 spans 15 residues. Germline V gene lookup returns CDR1 SGHRS and CDR2 YFSETQ. Written as DNA, the CDR3 is TGCGCCAGCAGCTCGGGAGGGGGGGCCTCCTACGAGCAGTACTTC. Protein: CASSSGGGASYEQYF.

V is TRBV7-2 and J is TRBJ2-7; 12 positions agree with TRBD2. J was trimmed by 5 bases and V by 5 bases; bases with no gene match: 7. This CDR3 is built from 15 residues. Germline V gene sequence: CDR1 SGHTA, CDR2 FQGNSA. The CDR3 coding sequence is TGTGCCAGCAGCGCAGGACTAGCGGGATCCCACGAGCAGTACTTC. The encoded protein is CASSAGLAGSHEQYF. Using reference TRBV7-2 and TRBJ2-7 for the parts outside the CDR3, the full variable domain is GAGVSQSPSNKVTEKGKDVELRCDPISGHTALYWYRQSLGQGLEFLIYFQGNSAPDKSGLPSDRFSAERTGGSVSTLTIQRTQQEDSAVYLCASSAGLAGSHEQYFGPGTRLTVT.

V is TRBV30 and J is TRBJ2-5; TRBD1 matches 7 bases. This CDR3 contains 13 residues. The junction had 5 bases not matched to a gene; V was cut back by 0 bases and J by 7 bases. CDR1 and CDR2 (germline): GTSNPN, SVGIG (reference sequence). CDR3 nucleotides: TGTGCCTGGAGTGTGGCGGCAGGGGGGACCCAGTACTTC. It translates to CAWSVAAGGTQYF.

V gene TRBV30 combines with J gene TRBJ1-2; D gene ambiguous. V shed 0 bases and J shed 6 bases, with 11 bases lying between them. Germline assignment: CDR1 GTSNPN and CDR2 SVGIG (reference sequence). This CDR3 is built from 13 residues. This chain's CDR3 is CAWSVPGENGYTF. The CDR3 DNA reads TGTGCCTGGAGTGTTCCCGGGGAGAATGGCTACACCTTC.

The gene calls are TRBV6-5 and TRBJ2-7; D is perhaps TRBD2 (5 bases). Germline V lookup: CDR1 MNHEY, CDR2 SVGAGI. The CDR3 has 13 amino acids. The V end was cut by 10 bases, the J end by 7 bases, with 20 bases between. The CDR3 spells CATQAGIPGEQYF. CDR3 in DNA: TGTGCCACCCAAGCCGGGATCCCGGGGGAGCAGTACTTC.

The V call is TRBV27, the J call TRBJ2-7; 11 nucleotides agree with TRBD2. Trimming cost V 5 bases and J 4 bases; bases outside gene matches: 4. The germline CDR1 and CDR2 sequences are MNHEY and SMNVEV (reference sequence). The length of the CDR3 is 14 residues. Here the CDR3 DNA reads TGTGCCAGCAGTCCGTGGACTAGCGGGTACGAGCAGTACTTC. It encodes CASSPWTSGYEQYF.

This chain joins TRBV6-6 and TRBJ1-3; TRBD1 might be the D (5 bases). CDR3 length equals 16 residues. Between the trimmed V and J ends, which lost 7 bases and 4 bases, there was a span of 20 bases. The germline gives CDR1 MNHNY, CDR2 SVGAGI (reference sequence). CDR3 residues: CASTSEMTGGGNTIYF. The CDR3 nucleotides are TGTGCCAGCACCTCCGAAATGACGGGGGGGGGAAACACCATATATTTT.

The chain carries TRBV19 and TRBJ2-3, with D possibly TRBD2 on 6 matching bases. The V gene lost 5 bases and the J gene lost 2 bases, with 14 bases spanning the gap. The CDR3 sequence is 15 residues long. CDR1 is LNHDA, CDR2 SQIVND, per germline (reference sequence). The CDR3 is CASSLGLKITDTQYF. The CDR3 nucleotides read TGTGCCAGTAGTCTGGGACTTAAAATCACAGATACGCAGTATTTT.

This clone came up a few times. This chain uses TRBV10-3 with TRBJ2-3; 12 nucleotides agree with TRBD2. Looked up from germline, CDR1 is ENHRY and CDR2 is SYGVKD. The CDR3 is 12 amino acids. The CDR3 region is CGASGRADTQYF. CDR3 in DNA: TGTGGTGCTAGCGGGAGGGCAGATACGCAGTATTTT.

In its sample, this clone was seen once. V usage is TRBV10-3 and J usage is TRBJ2-7; 9 bases are a match to TRBD1. V shed 6 bases, J shed 6 bases, and the junction held 12 bases outside the gene matches. Germline-derived CDR1 and CDR2 are ENHRY and SYGVKD. The CDR3 totals 15 residues. The CDR3 DNA is TGTGCCATCAGCCTAACCGGGACAGGGCCCCTCGAGCAGTACTTC. It specifies CAISLTGTGPLEQYF.

There are a few counts of this clone. The V and J genes are TRBV27 and TRBJ1-2; 7 bases align to TRBD1. The CDR3 is made up of 16 amino acids. With 5 bases clipped from V and 7 bases from J, the junction kept 16 bases outside the gene matches. Looked up from germline, CDR1 is MNHEY and CDR2 is SMNVEV (reference sequence). The DNA of the CDR3 is TGTGCCAGCAGTCGACAGGGACGGGGGTCGTTCGGTGGCTACACCTTC. It is translated as CASSRQGRGSFGGYTF.

V usage is TRBV29-1 and J usage is TRBJ2-3; D is perhaps TRBD1 (6 bases). Germline values: CDR1 SQVTM, CDR2 ANQGSEA. CDR3 length: 13 amino acids. Between the trimmed V and J ends, which lost 4 bases and 9 bases, there was a span of 17 bases. The CDR3 DNA sequence: TGCAGCGTTGGCGGACAGCCCGAGGGAACGCAGTATTTT. Translation gives CSVGGQPEGTQYF.

V gene TRBV19 combines with J gene TRBJ1-2; TRBD1 might be the D (6 bases). The V end lost 5 bases, the J end lost 4 bases, and 17 bases lay between the germline ends. Germline V lookup: CDR1 LNHDA, CDR2 SQIVND (reference sequence). The CDR3 has 15 amino acids. This CDR3 is CASSDQTGYFYGYTF. The CDR3 nucleotides read TGTGCCAGTAGTGATCAGACAGGCTATTTCTATGGCTACACCTTC. The variable domain in full, with the rest retrieved from reference TRBV19 and TRBJ1-2, is DGGITQSPKYLFRKEGQNVTLSCEQNLNHDAMYWYRQDPGQGLRLIYYSQIVNDFQKGDIAEGYSVSREKKESFPLTVTSAQKNPTAFYLCASSDQTGYFYGYTFGSGTRLTVV.

The rearrangement links TRBV4-3 to TRBJ2-7; 7 bases map to TRBD1. CDR1 is LGHNA and CDR2 is YSLEER in the germline V gene. J was trimmed by 0 bases and V by 4 bases; bases with no gene match: 6. The CDR3 loop spans 15 amino acids. As DNA, the CDR3 is TGCGCCAGCAGCCCGGGGACAGACGTCTCCTACGAGCAGTACTTC. Protein sequence: CASSPGTDVSYEQYF.

The chain has TRBV6-1 and TRBJ1-5; D perhaps matches TRBD1 (5 bases). Germline V gene lookup returns CDR1 MNHNS and CDR2 SASEGT. Trimming took 3 bases from V and 4 from J, leaving 13 bases between them. This CDR3 is built from 15 residues. The CDR3 sequence is CASSDGTGDNQPQHF. The CDR3 DNA follows: TGTGCCAGCAGTGACGGGACGGGAGATAATCAGCCCCAGCATTTT.

V is TRBV9 and J is TRBJ1-1; 9 bases fit TRBD1. V was clipped by 4 bases and J by 4 bases; unmatched bases: 8. The germline V gene has CDR1 SGDLS and CDR2 YYNGEE. CDR3 length equals 15 residues. CDR3 loop: CASSPLSTGGTEAFF. The CDR3 DNA is TGTGCCAGCAGCCCCCTTTCGACAGGGGGCACTGAAGCTTTCTTT.

This clone was found once. This sequence joins TRBV30 and TRBJ2-2; TRBD2 aligns across 12 bases. V trimming: 4 bases; J trimming: 1 base; junction bases outside the gene matches: 10. The CDR3 runs 18 residues. CDR1 and CDR2 (germline): GTSNPN, SVGIG (reference sequence). The CDR3 nucleotides are TGTGCCTGGACTAGACGACTAGCGGGGGCCGGGAACACCGGGGAGCTGTTTTTT. Amino acids: CAWTRRLAGAGNTGELFF.

J is TRBJ1-1 and V is TRBV18; TRBD1 agrees at 10 bases. Per germline, CDR1 KGHSH and CDR2 LQKENI. J was trimmed by 3 bases and V by 6 bases; bases with no gene match: 4. This CDR3 is 14 amino acids long. CDR3: CASSFGQGDTEAFF. The CDR3 region has the DNA TGTGCCAGCTCGTTTGGACAGGGGGACACTGAAGCTTTCTTT.

The table lists this clone with a few counts. The rearrangement joins TRBV7-9 to TRBJ1-2; D is possibly TRBD1 (5 bases). Germline lookup yields CDR1 SEHNR and CDR2 FQNEAQ (reference sequence). V was clipped by 4 bases and J by 7 bases, with 19 bases between them. The CDR3 loop spans 15 amino acids. CDR3 nucleotides: TGTGCCAGCAGCTCCTCGGTGCAGGGTGGTACTGGCTACACCTTC. Translation: CASSSSVQGGTGYTF.